These 24 T cell receptor beta chains share one sample of origin, sequenced in a study of HIV-infected children after antiretroviral therapy interruption. The treatment was: PENTA 11 planned treatment interruption arm or continuous ART arm. A 3' RACE protocol on RNA, with unique molecular identifiers, produced the TCR library. TCRdb itself ran the 3' RACE reads through MiXCR, one entry per CDR3 protein. The sample holds about 14,000 distinct CDR3 sequences, 3% to 3.5% seen once. Sample: CD45RO+ CD8+ T cells from PBMCs, pooled from several time points, taken from a donor given antiretroviral therapy, either interrupted or continuous. The subset here: memory CD8+ CD45RO+ CD45RA- T cells. The receptors derive from a pool of human donors with HIV.

This clonotype was picked up many times. The rearrangement links TRBV20-1 to TRBJ1-1, with a possible D match to TRBD1 (5 bases). The CDR3 is made up of 16 amino acids. CDR1 and CDR2 from the germline V gene are DFQATT and SNEGSKA (reference sequence). V shed 0 bases and J shed 4 bases, with 18 bases lying between them. The CDR3: CSAREGEGDSGTEAFF. In DNA, the CDR3 is TGCAGTGCTAGAGAAGGGGAGGGAGACTCGGGCACTGAAGCTTTCTTT.

This clonotype was found many times. V and J are TRBV6-1 and TRBJ2-1; possibly TRBD2 for D (7 bases). The ends were cut back, 1 base at V and 7 bases at J, with 14 bases in the middle. CDR3 length: 15 amino acids. Germline CDR1 MNHNS, CDR2 SASEGT. CDR3 amino acids: CASSEVGGGRNEQFF. The CDR3 DNA reads as TGTGCCAGCAGTGAAGTTGGGGGGGGCAGGAATGAGCAGTTCTTC.

This clonotype was detected many times. The chain has TRBV27 and TRBJ2-2, with D possibly being TRBD1 (6 bases). Trimming shortened V by 8 bases and J by 4 bases, and 11 bases separated the two germline ends. Germline loops: CDR1 MNHEY, CDR2 SMNVEV (reference sequence). There are 13 residues in the CDR3. This CDR3 is CASYPQGTGELFF. The CDR3 DNA is TGTGCCAGCTACCCACAGGGCACCGGGGAGCTGTTTTTT.

In its sample, this clonotype is medium-sized. The chain joins TRBV7-3 to TRBJ2-2, with D unclear. Trimming shortened V by 1 base and J by 4 bases, and 4 bases separated the two germline ends. Germline CDR1 and CDR2: SGHTA and FQGTGA. The CDR3 length is 13 residues. The CDR3 here is CASSLSGTGELFF. CDR3 nucleotide sequence: TGTGCCAGCAGCTTAAGTGGCACCGGGGAGCTGTTTTTT.

In its sample, this clonotype was seen many times. This chain's CDR3 is CASSFGSSYNEQFF. DNA of the CDR3: TGTGCCAGCAGCTTCGGGAGCTCCTACAATGAGCAGTTCTTC. This chain links TRBV13 with TRBJ2-1, with D possibly TRBD2 on 6 matching bases. The CDR3 sequence is 14 residues long. Germline lookup yields CDR1 PRHDT and CDR2 FYEKMQ (reference sequence). Trimming took off 3 bases at V and 0 bases at J, with 6 bases between the two ends.

This clonotype was found many times. The genes are TRBV28 and TRBJ1-1; 9 bases align to TRBD1. CDR1 and CDR2 (germline): MDHEN, SYDVKM. V was pared by 5 bases and J by 6 bases, with 10 bases of the junction left unmatched. The CDR3 runs to 15 residues. Here the CDR3 reads CASSPPRGTGSEAFF. The CDR3 nucleotides are TGTGCCAGCAGTCCCCCCCGTGGGACAGGGTCTGAAGCTTTCTTT. Drawing the rest from reference TRBV28 and TRBJ1-1, the complete variable domain is DVKVTQSSRYLVKRTGEKVFLECVQDMDHENMFWYRQDPGLGLRLIYFSYDVKMKEKGDIPEGYSVSREKKERFSLILESASTNQTSMYLCASSPPRGTGSEAFFGQGTRLTVV.

This clonotype was recorded at least ten times. This chain joins TRBV20-1 and TRBJ2-7; D is possibly TRBD1 (6 bases). This CDR3 has 14 residues. V lost 4 bases and J 0 bases, leaving 13 bases between the germline ends. Germline V gene lookup returns CDR1 DFQATT and CDR2 SNEGSKA (reference sequence). The CDR3 bases are TGCAGTGCTACCCCAGGGGTGGGCTCCTACGAGCAGTACTTC. It specifies CSATPGVGSYEQYF.

Ten or more counts support this clonotype. The J gene is TRBJ2-6, the V gene TRBV6-2 or TRBV6-3; D unresolved. CDR3 length equals 15 residues. Germline V lookup: CDR1 MNHEY, CDR2 SVGEGT. Deletions cut 2 bases from V and 0 bases from J, with 5 bases between. CDR3 in DNA: TGTGCCAGCAGTTACGTAGGCTCTGGGGCCAACGTCCTGACTTTC. Residues: CASSYVGSGANVLTF.

The chain links TRBV20-1 to TRBJ2-1; D is possibly TRBD2 (5 bases). Trimming cost V 3 bases and J 3 bases, with 9 bases left between them. This CDR3 has 13 residues. The germline V gene has CDR1 DFQATT and CDR2 SNEGSKA (reference sequence). CDR3 protein: CSASDRDYNEQFF. CDR3 DNA sequence: TGCAGTGCTAGTGACCGGGACTACAATGAGCAGTTCTTC.

There are many counts of this clonotype. The chain carries TRBV24-1 and TRBJ2-1; 15 positions agree with TRBD2. Trimming at V came to 4 bases and at J to 2 bases, leaving 2 bases not matched to a gene. The CDR3 has 17 amino acids. Germline CDR1 and CDR2: KGHDR and SFDVKD. The CDR3 loop is CATSDRTSGGAYNEQFF. CDR3 DNA sequence: TGTGCCACCAGTGACAGGACTAGCGGGGGGGCCTACAATGAGCAGTTCTTC.

This clonotype showed up many times. V gene TRBV9 combines with J gene TRBJ2-1; D may be TRBD1 or TRBD2 (5 bases each). In germline, CDR1 is SGDLS, CDR2 YYNGEE. CDR3 length: 14 residues. Trimming took 4 bases from V and 4 from J, leaving 12 bases between them. The DNA for the CDR3 is TGTGCCAGCAGCCCATACGAGGGGTACAATGAGCAGTTCTTC. Residues: CASSPYEGYNEQFF.

The genes are TRBV7-8 and TRBJ1-5; possibly TRBD1 for D (5 bases). This CDR3 comprises 15 residues. Trimming stripped 1 base from V and 5 bases from J, with 12 bases between. Germline CDR1 SGHVS, CDR2 FQNEAQ. CDR3 in amino acids: CASSLVGGAHQPQHF. The CDR3 region has the DNA TGTGCCAGCAGCTTAGTAGGAGGGGCGCATCAGCCCCAGCATTTT.

This clonotype has at least ten counts. The CDR3: CASSYTGATYEQYF. The CDR3 bases are TGTGCCAGCAGTTACACGGGGGCGACCTACGAGCAGTACTTC. This chain connects TRBV28 to TRBJ2-7; TRBD1 or TRBD2 may be the D gene (6 bases each). The V end was cut by 4 bases, the J end by 2 bases, with 12 bases between. This CDR3 is 14 amino acids long. CDR1 is MDHEN, CDR2 SYDVKM, per germline.

This clonotype was recorded at least ten times. V usage is TRBV5-1 and J usage is TRBJ2-2; D call uncertain. Trimming shortened V by 4 bases and J by 8 bases, and 12 bases separated the two germline ends. This CDR3 is built from 13 residues. Germline CDR1 is SGHRS and CDR2 is YFSETQ. The DNA of the CDR3 is TGCGCCAGCAGCGTCACGTGGGTTGGGGAGCTGTTTTTT. Protein product: CASSVTWVGELFF.

This clonotype was seen many times. The CDR3 DNA follows: TGTGCCAGCAGCCAATCTAGCGGGGGCTACAATGAGCAGTTCTTC. Amino acids: CASSQSSGGYNEQFF. The chain couples TRBV7-8 to TRBJ2-1; 10 bases align to TRBD2. The CDR3 has 15 residues. After removal of 5 bases from V and 3 bases from J, the junction contained 4 bases not matched to a gene. Germline CDR1 is SGHVS and CDR2 is FQNEAQ.

This clonotype is medium-sized by share. V gene TRBV20-1 combines with J gene TRBJ2-1, with TRBD2 matching over 8 bases. CDR1 DFQATT and CDR2 SNEGSKA come from the germline V gene (reference sequence). Trimming took 3 bases from V and 0 from J; bases not matched to a gene: 7. This CDR3 spans 16 amino acids. The CDR3 here is CSASGGAAYSYNEQFF. CDR3 sequence (DNA): TGCAGTGCTAGCGGGGGGGCCGCGTACTCCTACAATGAGCAGTTCTTC.

This clonotype was seen repeatedly, ten times or more. The chain joins TRBV15 to TRBJ2-1; 9 positions agree with TRBD2. This CDR3 comprises 16 residues. V shed 0 bases and J 4 bases; nucleotides not matched to a gene: 4. Germline V lookup: CDR1 LNHNV, CDR2 YYDKDF (reference sequence). CDR3 protein: CATSREGGGDYNEQFF. The CDR3, as DNA: TGTGCCACCAGCAGAGAAGGCGGGGGGGATTACAATGAGCAGTTCTTC.

This clonotype appeared many times. The rearrangement links TRBV11-2 to TRBJ2-5; TRBD1 matches at 8 bases. Per the germline V gene, CDR1 is SGHAT and CDR2 is FQNNGV. CDR3 size: 14 residues. With V trimmed by 5 bases and J by 2 bases, 4 bases remained unmatched. CDR3 residues: CASSHGQGQETQYF. The DNA for the CDR3 is TGTGCCAGCAGCCACGGACAGGGTCAAGAGACCCAGTACTTC.

In its sample, this clonotype was seen many times. A much larger clone sits a single nucleotide away, making a read error possible. The chain links TRBV6-4 to TRBJ2-2; 10 positions agree with TRBD1. In germline, CDR1 is MRHNA, CDR2 SNTAGT. The CDR3 totals 15 residues. V trimming: 2 bases; J trimming: 3 bases; junction bases outside the gene matches: 0. CDR3 residues: CASSDGTGDTGELFF. The CDR3 region has the DNA TGTGCCAGCAGTGACGGGACAGGGGACACCGGGGAGCTGTTTTTT.

This clonotype was seen ten or more times. The chain uses TRBV14 and TRBJ2-7; 7 nucleotides align to TRBD1. Germline CDR1 reads SGHDN; CDR2 reads FVKESK. J lost 5 bases, V lost 3 bases, and 10 bases had no gene match. The CDR3 has 15 residues. The CDR3 protein is CASSHYRGVKNEQYF. The CDR3 DNA follows: TGTGCCAGCAGCCATTACAGGGGAGTCAAGAACGAGCAGTACTTC.

This clonotype was seen many times. The chain links TRBV7-8 to TRBJ1-2, with 9 bases fitting TRBD1. CDR3 length equals 15 residues. Germline trimming cut 3 bases from V and 6 bases from J; bases unmatched to any gene: 8. Germline assignment: CDR1 SGHVS and CDR2 FQNEAQ. The CDR3 region is CASSFGDREVDGYTF. The CDR3 coding sequence is TGTGCCAGCAGCTTCGGGGACAGGGAGGTGGATGGCTACACCTTC. Supplemented by reference TRBV7-8 and TRBJ1-2, the full variable domain reads GAGVSQSPRYKVAKRGQDVALRCDPISGHVSLFWYQQALGQGPEFLTYFQNEAQLDKSGLPSDRFFAERPEGSVSTLKIQRTQQEDSAVYLCASSFGDREVDGYTFGSGTRLTVV.

The chain links TRBV29-1 to TRBJ1-1; D is perhaps TRBD1 (5 bases). Germline V gives CDR1 SQVTM, CDR2 ANQGSEA. With 6 bases removed from V and 3 bases from J, the gap between germline ends came to 17 bases. The CDR3 has 14 amino acids. The CDR3 DNA follows: TGCAGCGTCGCCCGGCCGGAGGGGTACACTGAAGCTTTCTTT. Protein sequence: CSVARPEGYTEAFF.

This clonotype has a count of ten or more. The J gene is TRBJ1-3, the V gene TRBV4-3; perhaps TRBD1 as D (5 bases). V lost 0 bases and J 4 bases, leaving 10 bases between the germline ends. Germline CDR1 and CDR2: LGHNA and YSLEER. The CDR3 runs to 15 residues. CDR3 sequence (DNA): TGCGCCAGCAGCCAAGATGGGGGGTCCGGAAACACCATATATTTT. Protein product: CASSQDGGSGNTIYF.

This clonotype was seen repeatedly, ten times or more. The chain uses TRBV27 and TRBJ1-1, with D unclear. The CDR3 contains 15 residues. The V gene's germline CDR1 is MNHEY and CDR2 SMNVEV (reference sequence). V was cut by 8 bases and J by 3 bases, with 19 bases left in between. The CDR3 spells CASFEGQSWYTEAFF. The DNA for the CDR3 is TGTGCCAGCTTTGAGGGCCAATCGTGGTACACTGAAGCTTTCTTT.